One and the same sample provided the 30 T cell receptor beta chains below, sequenced in a study of early T cells in non-severe SARS-CoV-2 infection. MiXCR, run by TCRdb on the 5' RACE reads, gives a single entry per CDR3 protein. The top ten clones hold around 3.2% of a sample with 95,000 to 120,000 distinct CDR3 sequences, 9% to 14% of them seen once. Sequenced material: whole blood. The receptors shown here come from an adult who was a healthcare worker with PCR-confirmed SARS-CoV-2 infection or an uninfected control (not recorded which).

The CDR3 coding sequence is TGTGCCAGCAGCGTAGCGGGTTCAGAAACTGAAGCTTTCTTT. It encodes CASSVAGSETEAFF. The chain uses TRBV9 and TRBJ1-1; D gene uncertain. V was trimmed by 0 bases and J by 5 bases, leaving 11 bases between them. The germline CDR1 and CDR2 sequences are SGDLS and YYNGEE. The CDR3 consists of 14 residues. Full variable domain (missing parts from reference TRBV9 and TRBJ1-1): DSGVTQTPKHLITATGQRVTLRCSPRSGDLSVYWYQQSLDQGLQFLIQYYNGEERAKGNILERFSAQQFPDLHSELNLSSLELGDSALYFCASSVAGSETEAFFGQGTRLTVV.

At least ten counts were recorded for this clonotype. The J gene is TRBJ2-2, the V gene TRBV7-9; tentatively, D is TRBD1 or TRBD2 (5 bases each). This CDR3 contains 15 residues. Per the germline V gene, CDR1 is SEHNR and CDR2 is FQNEAQ (reference sequence). Trimming took 2 bases from V and 6 from J, leaving 13 bases between them. The CDR3 sequence: CASSLIGDRAGELFF. The DNA of the CDR3 is TGTGCCAGCAGCTTAATCGGGGACCGGGCCGGGGAGCTGTTTTTT.

This clonotype showed up just a few times. The J gene is TRBJ1-2, the V gene TRBV5-4; D is unresolved. Trimming took 0 bases from V and 6 from J, leaving 9 bases between them. CDR1 SGHNT and CDR2 YYREEE come from the germline V gene (reference sequence). The CDR3 loop spans 13 amino acids. The CDR3 region has the DNA TGTGCCAGCAGCTTGGTGGGAAAGGATGGCTACACCTTC. This gives the protein CASSLVGKDGYTF.

This clonotype showed up just a few times. The gene calls are TRBV6-2 or TRBV6-3 and TRBJ1-1; tentative D call: TRBD1 (5 bases). Deletions cut 2 bases from V and 4 bases from J, with 8 bases between. CDR1 is MNHEY and CDR2 is SVGEGT in the germline V gene. The CDR3 length is 13 residues. The CDR3 region is CASSYPGSTEAFF. CDR3 DNA: TGTGCCAGCAGTTACCCAGGGTCCACTGAAGCTTTCTTT.

Regarding this clonotype: This may come from a read error, since a much larger clone is one base off. The chain combines TRBV18 with TRBJ1-1, with D uncertain. This CDR3 contains 14 residues. V lost 3 bases and J 3 bases, leaving 11 bases between the germline ends. From germline, CDR1 is KGHSH and CDR2 LQKENI. CDR3 sequence: CASSPDMEDTEAFF. CDR3 sequence (DNA): TGTGCCAGCTCACCGGATATGGAGGACACTGAAGCTTTCTTT.

Only a few counts were recorded for this clonotype. The chain uses TRBV3-1 and TRBJ2-4, with D maybe TRBD2 (6 bases). Germline V CDR1 and CDR2: LGHDT, YNNKEL (reference sequence). The CDR3 length is 15 residues. The ends were cut back, 5 bases at V and 0 bases at J, with 11 bases in the middle. CDR3 nucleotide sequence: TGTGCCAGCAGCTATAGCGGAATAGCCAAAAACATTCAGTACTTC. It yields the protein CASSYSGIAKNIQYF.

This clonotype has a count of ten or more. This chain joins TRBV7-6 and TRBJ2-7, with D perhaps TRBD1 (6 bases). The CDR3 extends over 15 amino acids. The germline V gene encodes CDR1 SGHVS and CDR2 FNYEAQ. The ends were cut back, 2 bases at V and 5 bases at J, with 16 bases in the middle. The CDR3 sequence is CASSLIMTGPHEQYF. The DNA of the CDR3 is TGTGCCAGCAGCTTAATTATGACAGGCCCCCACGAGCAGTACTTC.

This clonotype was seen repeatedly, ten times or more. The V and J genes are TRBV4-1 and TRBJ2-7; D perhaps matches TRBD1 (6 bases). Trimming cost V 1 base and J 3 bases, with 16 bases left between them. The germline gives CDR1 MGHRA, CDR2 YSYEKL. The CDR3 totals 16 residues. The CDR3: CASSQGGTSVYYEQYF. As DNA, the CDR3 is TGCGCCAGCAGCCAAGGAGGGACATCAGTCTACTACGAGCAGTACTTC.

In this sample, this clonotype turned up many times. The chain carries TRBV11-2 and TRBJ2-1; D remains ambiguous. This CDR3 region has 14 residues. The germline V and J ends were trimmed by 8 bases and 0 bases, with 11 bases remaining between them. Germline V gene lookup returns CDR1 SGHAT and CDR2 FQNNGV. CDR3 region: CASLRADSYNEQFF. CDR3 DNA: TGTGCCAGCCTCCGGGCGGACTCCTACAATGAGCAGTTCTTC.

This CDR3 reads CASSLKAYNEQFF. CDR3 sequence (DNA): TGTGCCAGCAGCTTAAAAGCATACAATGAGCAGTTCTTC. The V call is TRBV7-9, the J call TRBJ2-1; D unresolved. There are 13 residues in the CDR3. Trimming took off 2 bases at V and 4 bases at J, with 6 bases between the two ends. Looked up from germline, CDR1 is SEHNR and CDR2 is FQNEAQ (reference sequence).

There are a few counts of this clonotype. The chain uses TRBV29-1 and TRBJ2-6; no definite D call. V shed 4 bases and J shed 0 bases, with 4 bases lying between them. There are 13 residues in the CDR3. Germline V gives CDR1 SQVTM, CDR2 ANQGSEA. CDR3 bases: TGCAGCGTTGGGATCTCTGGGGCCAACGTCCTGACTTTC. This translates into CSVGISGANVLTF. Using reference TRBV29-1 and TRBJ2-6 for the parts outside the CDR3, the full variable domain is SAVISQKPSRDICQRGTSLTIQCQVDSQVTMMFWYRQQPGQSLTLIATANQGSEATYESGFVIDKFPISRPNLTFSTLTVSNMSPEDSSIYLCSVGISGANVLTFGAGSRLTVL.

The table lists this clonotype with many counts. This chain links TRBV5-6 with TRBJ2-7, with TRBD2 matching 8 bases. The CDR3 totals 14 residues. V shed 3 bases, J shed 8 bases, and the junction held 10 bases outside the gene matches. The germline V gene encodes CDR1 SGHDT and CDR2 YYEEEE. CDR3 loop: CASSSPQLAVKQYF. The DNA for the CDR3 is TGTGCCAGCAGCTCCCCACAACTAGCGGTTAAGCAGTACTTC. Filled out from reference TRBV5-6 and TRBJ2-7, the complete variable domain reads DAGVTQSPTHLIKTRGQQVTLRCSPKSGHDTVSWYQQALGQGPQFIFQYYEEEERQRGNFPDRFSGHQFPNYSSELNVNALLLGDSALYLCASSSPQLAVKQYFGPGTRLTVT.

This clonotype was recorded a few times. The chain employs TRBV6-6 and TRBJ1-1; maybe TRBD1 (6 bases). Germline V lookup: CDR1 MNHNY, CDR2 SVGAGI (reference sequence). The CDR3 totals 13 residues. Trimming removed 5 bases at V and 7 bases at J, with 14 bases between. The DNA for the CDR3 is TGTGCCAGCAGTAATAAAGGGGGGTTTGAAGCTTTCTTT. Translated: CASSNKGGFEAFF.

This chain uses TRBV7-9 with TRBJ1-2, with a tentative D call TRBD1 (5 bases). Germline CDR1 SEHNR, CDR2 FQNEAQ (reference sequence). The length of the CDR3 is 12 residues. The ends were cut back, 3 bases at V and 5 bases at J, with 7 bases in the middle. The DNA for the CDR3 is TGTGCCAGCAGCTTCGACAGTTATGGCTACACCTTC. It codes for CASSFDSYGYTF.

This clonotype showed up just a few times. The J gene is TRBJ2-1, the V gene TRBV12-3 or TRBV12-4; unclear D gene. Trimming removed 2 bases at V and 6 bases at J, with 11 bases between. The CDR3 contains 14 residues. The CDR3 reads CASSLIEPANEQFF. Here the CDR3 DNA reads TGTGCCAGCAGTTTAATTGAACCAGCCAATGAGCAGTTCTTC.

Regarding this clonotype: At one end the junction does not follow the germline gene, possibly because of a read error. The chain combines TRBV29-1 with TRBJ1-1; D might be TRBD1 (5 bases). This CDR3 region has 11 residues. Germline V gene data show CDR1 as SQVTM and CDR2 as ANQGSEA. The CDR3 loop is CSGLQGTGAFF. For the CDR3, the DNA is TGCAGCGGGCTCCAGGGAACTGGAGCTTTCTTT. Full variable domain (outside the CDR3, taken from reference TRBV29-1 and TRBJ1-1): SAVISQKPSRDICQRGTSLTIQCQVDSQVTMMFWYRQQPGQSLTLIATANQGSEATYESGFVIDKFPISRPNLTFSTLTVSNMSPEDSSIYLCSGLQGTGAFFGQGTRLTVV.

This clonotype turned up a few times. This sequence joins TRBV10-3 and TRBJ2-3; D might be TRBD1 (6 bases). The CDR3 has 15 amino acids. Per the germline V gene, CDR1 is ENHRY and CDR2 is SYGVKD. V lost 6 bases, J lost 4 bases, and 17 bases lay in between. In DNA form, the CDR3 reads TGTGCCATCAGCCCGCACAGGGAAATCTCAGATACGCAGTATTTT. It is translated as CAISPHREISDTQYF.

In regard to this clonotype: At one of its ends the junction is not consistent with the germline gene, which may arise from a read error. The rearrangement joins TRBV12-3 or TRBV12-4 to TRBJ2-3; D might be TRBD1 or TRBD2, each matching 6 bases. CDR3 length equals 14 residues. The CDR3: CASILGGSTDTQYF. The CDR3 DNA sequence: TGTGCCAGCATTTTAGGGGGGAGCACAGATACGCAGTATTTT.

V usage is TRBV20-1 and J usage is TRBJ2-7; D call uncertain. CDR1 DFQATT and CDR2 SNEGSKA come from the germline V gene (reference sequence). The CDR3 length is 15 residues. V was pared by 0 bases and J by 7 bases, with 19 bases between. CDR3 DNA sequence: TGCAGTGCTAGAGATCGTATCCACACCTCCGGGGAGCAGTACTTC. The encoded protein is CSARDRIHTSGEQYF.

This clonotype was seen repeatedly, ten times or more. The chain employs TRBV3-1 and TRBJ1-2, with a weak D call TRBD1 (5 bases). CDR1 and CDR2 from the germline V gene are LGHDT and YNNKEL (reference sequence). The CDR3 extends over 14 amino acids. V lost 3 bases, J lost 4 bases, and 12 bases lay in between. The CDR3, as DNA: TGTGCCAGCAGCCAGGGACGGGCGGCCTATGGCTACACCTTC. It is translated as CASSQGRAAYGYTF.

The rearrangement joins TRBV7-9 to TRBJ1-1, with D tentatively TRBD1 (5 bases). The ends were cut back, 4 bases at V and 10 bases at J, with 22 bases in the middle. The CDR3 has 15 residues. Germline CDR1 reads SEHNR; CDR2 reads FQNEAQ (reference sequence). The CDR3 DNA sequence: TGTGCCAGCAGCTCCTCACCCCAGGGCCCGGCGAGAGCTTTCTTT. Translation: CASSSSPQGPARAFF. Together with reference TRBV7-9 and TRBJ1-1, the CDR3 gives the full variable domain: DTGVSQNPRHKITKRGQNVTFRCDPISEHNRLYWYRQTLGQGPEFLTYFQNEAQLEKSRLLSDRFSAERPKGSFSTLEIQRTEQGDSAMYLCASSSSPQGPARAFFGQGTRLTVV.

At least ten counts were recorded for this clonotype. V usage is TRBV6-6 and J usage is TRBJ1-2; D is undetermined. This CDR3 has 14 residues. Trimming stripped 6 bases from V and 4 bases from J, with 15 bases between. CDR1 and CDR2 (germline): MNHNY, SVGAGI (reference sequence). The CDR3 sequence is CASSYDIEVYGYTF. The CDR3 nucleotides are TGTGCCAGCAGCTATGACATCGAGGTCTATGGCTACACCTTC.

This clonotype was picked up many times. V and J are TRBV3-1 and TRBJ2-7, with 11 bases matching TRBD1. The CDR3 has 14 residues. From germline, CDR1 is LGHDT and CDR2 YNNKEL (reference sequence). V was pared by 9 bases and J by 3 bases, with 7 bases of the junction left unmatched. CDR3 bases: TGTGCCAGTAGTTGGACAGGGGGCAACTACGAGCAGTACTTC. Translated: CASSWTGGNYEQYF.

This clonotype was found many times. V gene TRBV18 combines with J gene TRBJ1-2; possibly TRBD1 for D (5 bases). Germline V gives CDR1 KGHSH, CDR2 LQKENI. V dropped 2 bases and J dropped 4 bases, with 8 bases sitting between them. This CDR3 spans 13 amino acids. CDR3 in DNA: TGTGCCAGCTCACCAGACAGCCTCTATGGCTACACCTTC. Translating it yields CASSPDSLYGYTF.

This clonotype was counted at least ten times. This sequence joins TRBV5-1 and TRBJ2-1; no definite D call. Germline V CDR1 and CDR2: SGHRS, YFSETQ. V lost 0 bases to trimming and J lost 1 base, with 8 bases between them. This CDR3 comprises 15 residues. CDR3 DNA sequence: TGCGCCAGCAGCTTGGCCAGGATATCCTACAATGAGCAGTTCTTC. This codes for CASSLARISYNEQFF.

The count of this clonotype is one. An end of the junction does not agree with germline; a read error may underlie this. The genes are TRBV11-2 and TRBJ2-2; TRBD2 might be the D (5 bases). Germline loops: CDR1 SGHAT, CDR2 FQNNGV. CDR3 length equals 11 residues. DNA for the CDR3: TGTGCCAGCAGCTTGCCCGGGGAGCTGATTTTT. Translated, it gives CASSLPGELIF. The whole variable domain, filled in from reference TRBV11-2 and TRBJ2-2, reads EAGVAQSPRYKIIEKRQSVAFWCNPISGHATLYWYQQILGQGPKLLIQFQNNGVVDDSQLPKDRFSAERLKGVDSTLKIQPAKLEDSAVYLCASSLPGELIFGEGSRLTVL.

This clonotype was seen only a few times. The V and J genes are TRBV24-1 and TRBJ1-2, with TRBD1 identical over 8 bases. Germline CDR1 reads KGHDR; CDR2 reads SFDVKD. The CDR3 contains 13 residues. The V and J ends lost 6 bases and 8 bases, in that order; junction bases with no gene match: 7. The DNA of the CDR3 is TGTGCCACCAGTCGGGGGACAGGAGGAGGCTACACCTTC. Its protein product is CATSRGTGGGYTF.

The rearrangement links TRBV4-1 to TRBJ2-5; 11 positions match TRBD2. In germline, CDR1 is MGHRA, CDR2 YSYEKL. This CDR3 has 15 amino acids. V was pared by 7 bases and J by 2 bases, with 6 bases of the junction left unmatched. Here the CDR3 reads CASTRLAGLQETQYF. The CDR3, as DNA: TGCGCCAGCACCAGACTAGCGGGGCTACAAGAGACCCAGTACTTC.

V is TRBV20-1 and J is TRBJ1-6; unclear D gene. Germline-derived CDR1 and CDR2 are DFQATT and SNEGSKA (reference sequence). The CDR3 extends over 15 amino acids. V gave up 2 bases and J gave up 4 bases, with 12 bases separating them. CDR3 bases: TGCAGTGCTAGACGGAGAGACGGATATAATTCACCCCTCCACTTT. Residues: CSARRRDGYNSPLHF.

The V call is TRBV7-2, the J call TRBJ1-4; 12 bases agree with TRBD1. This CDR3 region has 16 residues. Germline-derived CDR1 and CDR2 are SGHTA and FQGNSA. V lost 5 bases to trimming and J lost 10 bases; unmatched junction nucleotides: 11. Here the CDR3 DNA reads TGTGCCAGCAGCCCCGCCGCCGGGACAGGGGGCGGAAAACTGTTTTTT. Translating gives CASSPAAGTGGGKLFF.